These 20 T cell receptor beta chains originate from one sample sequenced in a study of long-term antiretroviral therapy in people with HIV. The assay, immunoSEQ v3.0, was run at survey level. Libraries were prepared by immunoSEQ multiplex PCR; TCRdb keeps only in-frame clonotypes and omits some of them. The sample carries about 20,000 clones, over 75% recorded once. Material: unsorted PBMCs, obtained 4.4 years before starting antiretroviral therapy. The receptors were gathered from a young woman with HIV.

This chain joins TRBV2 and TRBJ2-7, with D hard to call. Between the trimmed V and J ends, which lost 3 bases and 1 base, there was a span of 10 bases. CDR1 is SNHLY and CDR2 is FYNNEI in the germline V gene. CDR3 size: 14 residues. The CDR3 DNA is TGTGCCAGCAGTGACACGTGGTCTTCCTACGAGCAGTACTTC. This codes for CASSDTWSSYEQYF. Full variable domain (outside the CDR3, taken from reference TRBV2 and TRBJ2-7): EPEVTQTPSHQVTQMGQEVILRCVPISNHLYFYWYRQILGQKVEFLVSFYNNEISEKSEIFDDQFSVERPDGSNFTLKIRSTKLEDSAMYFCASSDTWSSYEQYFGPGTRLTVT.

The genes are TRBV30 and TRBJ2-1; 8 bases match TRBD1. In germline, CDR1 is GTSNPN, CDR2 SVGIG (reference sequence). The junction had 18 bases not matched to a gene; V was cut back by 2 bases and J by 6 bases. The CDR3 is 18 amino acids. CDR3 DNA sequence: TGTGCCTGGAGTCTTCCCCCGGGTCGGCAGGGGGCAAGCAATGAGCAGTTCTTC. This codes for CAWSLPPGRQGASNEQFF.

This clone was recorded once. V is TRBV19 and J is TRBJ1-4; possibly TRBD1 for D (5 bases). With 4 bases removed from V and 7 bases from J, the gap between germline ends came to 19 bases. This CDR3 contains 16 residues. Looked up from germline, CDR1 is LNHDA and CDR2 is SQIVND (reference sequence). The CDR3 DNA is TGTGCCAGTAGTAGAATCGATGGGACTAGGGGTGAAAAACTGTTTTTT. Amino acid sequence: CASSRIDGTRGEKLFF.

The V gene is TRBV28, the J gene TRBJ1-1; no definite D call. CDR3 size: 13 residues. CDR1 is MDHEN and CDR2 is SYDVKM in the germline V gene. Trimming took off 3 bases at V and 2 bases at J, with 7 bases between the two ends. In DNA, the CDR3 is TGTGCCAGCAGTTTTTACGAAAACACTGAAGCTTTCTTT. Translated: CASSFYENTEAFF. Full variable domain (remainder filled in from reference TRBV28 and TRBJ1-1): DVKVTQSSRYLVKRTGEKVFLECVQDMDHENMFWYRQDPGLGLRLIYFSYDVKMKEKGDIPEGYSVSREKKERFSLILESASTNQTSMYLCASSFYENTEAFFGQGTRLTVV.

The V gene is TRBV7-2, the J gene TRBJ1-2, with a weak D call TRBD1 (5 bases). Deletions cut 5 bases from V and 4 bases from J, with 11 bases between. Germline assignment: CDR1 SGHTA and CDR2 FQGNSA. This CDR3 is built from 13 residues. Here the CDR3 DNA reads TGTGCCAGCAGCGTACAGGTCGGCTATGGCTACACCTTC. Translation gives CASSVQVGYGYTF.

The genes are TRBV27 and TRBJ1-2, with D unresolved. This CDR3 contains 13 residues. Deletions cut 4 bases from V and 7 bases from J, with 13 bases between. Germline V gene sequence: CDR1 MNHEY, CDR2 SMNVEV (reference sequence). CDR3 residues: CASSSGRVGGYTF. The CDR3 DNA reads TGTGCCAGCAGTTCAGGAAGGGTGGGTGGCTACACCTTC.

The chain joins TRBV6-5 to TRBJ1-2; D gene unclear. Looked up from germline, CDR1 is MNHEY and CDR2 is SVGAGI. The V gene lost 8 bases and the J gene lost 0 bases, with 13 bases spanning the gap. There are 14 residues in the CDR3. The CDR3 is CASARAGANYGYTF. As DNA, the CDR3 is TGTGCCAGCGCCCGGGCGGGAGCTAACTATGGCTACACCTTC.

This sequence joins TRBV7-4 and TRBJ2-7, with 12 bases lining up with TRBD2. The germline CDR1 and CDR2 sequences are SGHVT and SQSDAQ. Trimming at V came to 5 bases and at J to 2 bases, leaving 4 bases not matched to a gene. CDR3 length: 15 amino acids. CDR3 bases: TGTGCCAGCAGCCCTGCTAGCGGGGGGGCCTACGAGCAGTACTTC. Translated, it gives CASSPASGGAYEQYF.

This clone was observed once. This rearrangement joins TRBV9 to TRBJ1-5; 8 bases are shared with TRBD1. The CDR3 is 18 amino acids. CDR1 is SGDLS, CDR2 YYNGEE, per germline. The V gene end was trimmed by 0 bases and the J gene end by 5 bases; junction bases not matched to a gene: 13. CDR3 bases: TGTGCCAGCAGCGTAGGCCCTCTTGGACAGGGTCAAGATCAGCCCCAGCATTTT. Its protein product is CASSVGPLGQGQDQPQHF.

The J gene is TRBJ1-1, the V gene TRBV5-1; the match to TRBD1 covers 9 bases. In germline, CDR1 is SGHRS, CDR2 YFSETQ. This CDR3 spans 15 amino acids. Germline trimming cut 3 bases from V and 1 base from J; bases unmatched to any gene: 4. The CDR3 sequence is CASSYGTGWNTEAFF. Here the CDR3 DNA reads TGCGCCAGCAGCTACGGGACAGGGTGGAACACTGAAGCTTTCTTT.

The chain employs TRBV5-6 and TRBJ2-3; 8 bases map to TRBD1. Trimming cost V 0 bases and J 3 bases; bases outside gene matches: 3. The germline gives CDR1 SGHDT, CDR2 YYEEEE. This CDR3 contains 15 residues. The CDR3 nucleotides are TGTGCCAGCAGCTTGGGACAGGGGACTACAGATACGCAGTATTTT. It encodes CASSLGQGTTDTQYF.

In DNA, the CDR3 is TGTGCCAGCAGTTTATCAATGGGAGAGACCCAGTACTTC. Residues: CASSLSMGETQYF. The genes are TRBV27 and TRBJ2-5; unclear D gene. The CDR3 is 13 residues long. From germline, CDR1 is MNHEY and CDR2 SMNVEV (reference sequence). V was clipped by 0 bases and J by 4 bases, with 6 bases between them.

This chain uses TRBV7-9 with TRBJ1-6; 11 bases match TRBD1. Trimming removed 5 bases from V and 13 bases from J; junction bases left unmatched: 10. The CDR3 loop spans 15 amino acids. Germline values: CDR1 SEHNR, CDR2 FQNEAQ (reference sequence). The CDR3 loop is CASSLGTGGIAPLHF. CDR3 sequence (DNA): TGTGCCAGCAGCCTAGGGACAGGGGGAATCGCTCCCCTCCACTTT.

This chain joins TRBV19 and TRBJ1-2, with 9 bases aligning to TRBD1. With 6 bases clipped from V and 5 bases from J, the junction kept 4 bases outside the gene matches. CDR3 length: 13 residues. The germline gives CDR1 LNHDA, CDR2 SQIVND (reference sequence). The CDR3 DNA is TGTGCCAGTAGCCCCGGGACAGGGTATGGCTACACCTTC. Its protein product is CASSPGTGYGYTF.

The V and J genes are TRBV6-6 and TRBJ1-5; 8 nucleotides align to TRBD1. CDR1 MNHNY and CDR2 SVGAGI come from the germline V gene (reference sequence). The CDR3 totals 15 residues. Losses at the gene ends were 6 bases for V and 2 bases for J; bases not matched to a gene: 6. The CDR3 loop reads CASRSQGAGNQPQHF. For the CDR3, the DNA is TGTGCCAGCAGAAGTCAGGGGGCGGGCAATCAGCCCCAGCATTTT.

J is TRBJ1-2 and V is TRBV7-9; D call uncertain. From germline, CDR1 is SEHNR and CDR2 FQNEAQ (reference sequence). The CDR3 is 13 residues long. The V gene lost 5 bases and the J gene lost 7 bases, with 14 bases spanning the gap. Here the CDR3 reads CASSPPGPAGYTF. CDR3 coding DNA: TGTGCCAGCAGCCCTCCCGGGCCAGCTGGCTACACCTTC.

The rearrangement uses TRBV7-2 and TRBJ1-1; TRBD1 is a possible D gene (6 bases). V was pared by 6 bases and J by 3 bases, with 14 bases between. There are 14 residues in the CDR3. Germline CDR1 reads SGHTA; CDR2 reads FQGNSA. CDR3 protein: CASRKNRVDTEAFF. The CDR3 DNA reads as TGTGCCAGCAGGAAAAACAGGGTGGACACTGAAGCTTTCTTT.

The V gene is TRBV30, the J gene TRBJ1-4; TRBD1 matches 7 bases. Trimming at V came to 5 bases and at J to 7 bases, leaving 7 bases not matched to a gene. In germline, CDR1 is GTSNPN, CDR2 SVGIG (reference sequence). The CDR3 spans 13 residues. The CDR3 DNA sequence: TGTGCCTGGGACAGGGCACAAGGTGAAAAACTGTTTTTT. This gives the protein CAWDRAQGEKLFF.

CDR3 sequence: CASSQGSYRYEQYF. In DNA, the CDR3 is TGCGCCAGCAGCCAAGGCTCCTATCGGTACGAGCAGTACTTC. The V call is TRBV4-3, the J call TRBJ2-7, with unresolved D. CDR3 length: 14 amino acids. The germline gives CDR1 LGHNA, CDR2 YSLEER. Trimming removed 1 base from V and 4 bases from J, with 11 bases in between.

This CDR3 is CASSPRQVGGEQYF. The DNA of the CDR3 is TGTGCCAGCAGTCCGCGACAGGTGGGGGGGGAGCAGTACTTC. The V call is TRBV6-6, the J call TRBJ2-7, with TRBD2 as a possible D gene (7 bases). CDR1 is MNHNY, CDR2 SVGAGI, per germline (reference sequence). V lost 5 bases and J 7 bases, leaving 18 bases between the germline ends. The length of the CDR3 is 14 residues.